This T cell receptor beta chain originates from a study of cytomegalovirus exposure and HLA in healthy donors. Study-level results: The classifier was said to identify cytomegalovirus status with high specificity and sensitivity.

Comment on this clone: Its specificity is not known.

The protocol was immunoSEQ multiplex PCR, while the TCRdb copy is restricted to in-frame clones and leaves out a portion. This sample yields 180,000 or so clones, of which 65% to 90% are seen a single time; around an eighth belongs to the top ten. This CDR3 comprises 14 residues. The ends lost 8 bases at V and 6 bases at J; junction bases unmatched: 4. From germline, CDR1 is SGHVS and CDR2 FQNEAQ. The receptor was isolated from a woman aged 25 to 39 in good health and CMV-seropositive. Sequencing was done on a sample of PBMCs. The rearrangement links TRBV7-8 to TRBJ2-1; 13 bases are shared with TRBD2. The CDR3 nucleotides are TGTGCCAGCGGTCGGACTAGCGGGGGCAATGAGCAGTTCTTC. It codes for CASGRTSGGNEQFF.